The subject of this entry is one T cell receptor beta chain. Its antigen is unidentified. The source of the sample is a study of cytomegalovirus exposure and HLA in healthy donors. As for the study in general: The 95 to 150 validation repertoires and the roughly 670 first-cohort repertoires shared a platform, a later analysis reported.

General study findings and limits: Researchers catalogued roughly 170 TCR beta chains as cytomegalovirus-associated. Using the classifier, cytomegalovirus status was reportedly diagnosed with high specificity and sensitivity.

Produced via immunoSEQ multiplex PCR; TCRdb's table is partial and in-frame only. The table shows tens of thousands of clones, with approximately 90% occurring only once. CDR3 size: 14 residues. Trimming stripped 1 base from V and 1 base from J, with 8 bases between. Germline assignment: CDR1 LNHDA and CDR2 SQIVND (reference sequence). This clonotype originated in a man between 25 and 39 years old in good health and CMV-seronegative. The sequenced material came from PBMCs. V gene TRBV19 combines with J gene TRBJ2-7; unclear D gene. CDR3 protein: CASSIAYSSYEQYF. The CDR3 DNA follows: TGTGCCAGTAGTATAGCTTACAGTTCCTACGAGCAGTACTTC.